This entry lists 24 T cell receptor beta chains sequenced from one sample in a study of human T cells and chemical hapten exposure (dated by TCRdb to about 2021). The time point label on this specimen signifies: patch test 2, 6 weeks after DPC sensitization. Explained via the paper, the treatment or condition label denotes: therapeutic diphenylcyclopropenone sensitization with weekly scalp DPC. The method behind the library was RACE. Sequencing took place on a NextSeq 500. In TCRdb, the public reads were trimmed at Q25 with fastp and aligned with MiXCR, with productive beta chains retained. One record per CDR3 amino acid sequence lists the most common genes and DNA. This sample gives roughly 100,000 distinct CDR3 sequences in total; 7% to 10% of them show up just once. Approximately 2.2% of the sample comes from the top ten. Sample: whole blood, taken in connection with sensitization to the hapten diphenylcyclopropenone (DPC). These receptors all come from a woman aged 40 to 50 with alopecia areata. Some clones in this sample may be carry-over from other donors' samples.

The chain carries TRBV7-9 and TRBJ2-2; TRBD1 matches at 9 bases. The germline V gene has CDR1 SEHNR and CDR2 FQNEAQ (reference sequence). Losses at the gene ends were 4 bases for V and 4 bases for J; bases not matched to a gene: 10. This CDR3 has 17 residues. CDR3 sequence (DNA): TGTGCCAGCAGCTCCCACAACAGGGGGCGAGGCACCGGGGAGCTGTTTTTT. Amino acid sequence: CASSSHNRGRGTGELFF.

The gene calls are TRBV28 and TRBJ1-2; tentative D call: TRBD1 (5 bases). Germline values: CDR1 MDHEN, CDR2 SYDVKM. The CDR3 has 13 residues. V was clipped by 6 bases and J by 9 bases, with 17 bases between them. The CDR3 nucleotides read TGTGCCAGCAGCCCCCCGGCGGGGACCCGCTACACCTTC. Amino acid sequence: CASSPPAGTRYTF.

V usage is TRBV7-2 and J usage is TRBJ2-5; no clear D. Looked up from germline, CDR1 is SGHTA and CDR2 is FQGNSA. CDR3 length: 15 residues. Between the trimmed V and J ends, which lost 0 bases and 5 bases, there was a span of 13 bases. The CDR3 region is CASSLATASGETQYF. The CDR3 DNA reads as TGTGCCAGCAGCTTAGCCACAGCATCTGGGGAGACCCAGTACTTC.

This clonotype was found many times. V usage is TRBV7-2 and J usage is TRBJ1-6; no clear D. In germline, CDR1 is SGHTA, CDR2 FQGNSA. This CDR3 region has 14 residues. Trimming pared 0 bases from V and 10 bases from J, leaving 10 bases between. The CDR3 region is CASSLAIDGSPLHF. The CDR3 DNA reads TGTGCCAGCAGCTTAGCAATCGACGGCTCACCCCTCCACTTT. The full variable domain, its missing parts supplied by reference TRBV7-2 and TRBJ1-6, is GAGVSQSPSNKVTEKGKDVELRCDPISGHTALYWYRQSLGQGLEFLIYFQGNSAPDKSGLPSDRFSAERTGGSVSTLTIQRTQQEDSAVYLCASSLAIDGSPLHFGNGTRLTVT.

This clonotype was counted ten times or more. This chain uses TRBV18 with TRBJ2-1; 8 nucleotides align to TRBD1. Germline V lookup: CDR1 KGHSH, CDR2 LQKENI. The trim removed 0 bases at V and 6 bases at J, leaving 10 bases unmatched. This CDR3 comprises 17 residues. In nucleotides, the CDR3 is TGTGCCAGCTCACCACCAATGGCCCACACAGGGGGCAATGAGCAGTTCTTC. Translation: CASSPPMAHTGGNEQFF.

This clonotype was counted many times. The CDR3 DNA sequence: TGTGCCAGCAGGACTGTGGCAGATACGCAGTATTTT. It yields the protein CASRTVADTQYF. The chain uses TRBV6-5 and TRBJ2-3; D unclear. V lost 6 bases and J 4 bases, leaving 8 bases between the germline ends. Germline V gives CDR1 MNHEY, CDR2 SVGAGI. This CDR3 contains 12 residues.

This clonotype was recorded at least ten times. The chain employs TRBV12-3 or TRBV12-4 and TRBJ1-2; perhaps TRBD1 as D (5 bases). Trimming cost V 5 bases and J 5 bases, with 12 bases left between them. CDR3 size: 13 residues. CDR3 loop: CASSPGQAYGYTF. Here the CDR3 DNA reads TGTGCCAGCAGTCCGGGGCAGGCGTATGGCTACACCTTC.

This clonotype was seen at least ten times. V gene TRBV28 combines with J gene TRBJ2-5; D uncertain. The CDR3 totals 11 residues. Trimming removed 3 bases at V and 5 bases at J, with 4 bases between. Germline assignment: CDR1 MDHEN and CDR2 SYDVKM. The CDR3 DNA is TGTGCCAGCAGTTTTGAGGAGACCCAGTACTTC. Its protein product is CASSFEETQYF.

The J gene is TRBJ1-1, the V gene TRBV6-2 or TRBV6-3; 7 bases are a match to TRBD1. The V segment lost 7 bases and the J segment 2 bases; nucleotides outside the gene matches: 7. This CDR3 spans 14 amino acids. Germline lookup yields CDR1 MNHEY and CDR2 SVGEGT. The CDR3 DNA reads TGTGCCAGCAACAACCAGGGGGGAAACACTGAAGCTTTCTTT. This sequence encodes CASNNQGGNTEAFF.

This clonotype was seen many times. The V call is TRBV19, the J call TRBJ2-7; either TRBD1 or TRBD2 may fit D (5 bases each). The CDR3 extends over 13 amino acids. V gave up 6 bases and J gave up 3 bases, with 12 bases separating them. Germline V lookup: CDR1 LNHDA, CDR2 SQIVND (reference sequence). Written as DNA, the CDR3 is TGTGCCAGTAGCAAGGGACGGGGCTACGAGCAGTACTTC. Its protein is CASSKGRGYEQYF.

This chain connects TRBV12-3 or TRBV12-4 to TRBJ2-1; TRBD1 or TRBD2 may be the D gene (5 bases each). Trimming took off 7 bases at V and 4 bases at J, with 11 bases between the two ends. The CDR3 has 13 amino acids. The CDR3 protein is CASTGPNYNEQFF. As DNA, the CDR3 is TGTGCCAGCACGGGGCCTAATTACAATGAGCAGTTCTTC.

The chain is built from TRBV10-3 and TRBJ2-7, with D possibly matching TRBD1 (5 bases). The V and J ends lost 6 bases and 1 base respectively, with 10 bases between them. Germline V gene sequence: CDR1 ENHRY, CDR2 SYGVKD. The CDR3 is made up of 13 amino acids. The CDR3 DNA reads TGTGCCATCAGGGACACTACTTCCTACGAGCAGTACTTC. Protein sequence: CAIRDTTSYEQYF.

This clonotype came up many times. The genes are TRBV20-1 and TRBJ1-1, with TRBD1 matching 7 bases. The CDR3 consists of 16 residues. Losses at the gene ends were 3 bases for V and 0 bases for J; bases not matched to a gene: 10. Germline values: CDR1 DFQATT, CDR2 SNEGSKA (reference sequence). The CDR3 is CSARVGQILMNTEAFF. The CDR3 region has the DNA TGCAGTGCTAGGGTGGGACAGATACTTATGAACACTGAAGCTTTCTTT.

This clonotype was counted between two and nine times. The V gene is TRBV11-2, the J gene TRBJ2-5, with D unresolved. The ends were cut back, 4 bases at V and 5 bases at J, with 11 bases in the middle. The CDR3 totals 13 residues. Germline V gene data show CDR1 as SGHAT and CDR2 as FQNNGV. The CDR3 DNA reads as TGTGCCAGCAGCTCGACAACGAGGGAGACCCAGTACTTC. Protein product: CASSSTTRETQYF.

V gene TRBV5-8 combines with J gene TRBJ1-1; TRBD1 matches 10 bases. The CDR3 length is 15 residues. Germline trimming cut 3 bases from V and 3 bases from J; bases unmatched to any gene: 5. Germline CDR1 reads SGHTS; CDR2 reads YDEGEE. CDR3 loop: CASSSTGTGDTEAFF. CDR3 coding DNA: TGTGCCAGCAGCTCGACCGGGACAGGGGACACTGAAGCTTTCTTT.

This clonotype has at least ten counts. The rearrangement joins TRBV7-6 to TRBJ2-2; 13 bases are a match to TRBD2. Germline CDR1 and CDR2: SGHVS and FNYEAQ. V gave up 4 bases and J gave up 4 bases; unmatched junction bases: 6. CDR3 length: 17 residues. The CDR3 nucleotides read TGTGCCAGCAGCTCCAGGACTAGCGGGAGTGGCACCGGGGAGCTGTTTTTT. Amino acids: CASSSRTSGSGTGELFF.

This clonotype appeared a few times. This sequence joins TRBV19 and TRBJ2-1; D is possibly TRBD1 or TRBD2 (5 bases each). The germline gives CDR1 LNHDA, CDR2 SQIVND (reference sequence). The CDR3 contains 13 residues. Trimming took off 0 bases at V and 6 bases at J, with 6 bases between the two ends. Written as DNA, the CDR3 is TGTGCCAGTAGTATAGATGGGGGCAATGAGCAGTTCTTC. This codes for CASSIDGGNEQFF.

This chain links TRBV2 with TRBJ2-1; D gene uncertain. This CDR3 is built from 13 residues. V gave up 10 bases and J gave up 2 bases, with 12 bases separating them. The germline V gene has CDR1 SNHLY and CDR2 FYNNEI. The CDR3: CATKVETYNEQFF. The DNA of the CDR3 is TGTGCCACCAAGGTGGAAACCTACAATGAGCAGTTCTTC.

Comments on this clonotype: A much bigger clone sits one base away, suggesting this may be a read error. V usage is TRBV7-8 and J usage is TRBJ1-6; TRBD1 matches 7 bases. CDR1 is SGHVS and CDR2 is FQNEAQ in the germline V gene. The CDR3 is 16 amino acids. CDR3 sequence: CASSLGYGDSNSHLHF. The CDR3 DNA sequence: TGTGCCAGCAGCTTAGGTTATGGGGACAGTAATTCACACCTCCACTTT.

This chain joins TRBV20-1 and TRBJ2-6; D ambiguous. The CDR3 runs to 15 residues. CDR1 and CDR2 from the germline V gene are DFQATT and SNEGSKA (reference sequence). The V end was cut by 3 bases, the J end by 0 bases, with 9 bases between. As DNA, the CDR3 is TGCAGTGCTAGGACCGTAGGCTCTGGGGCCAACGTCCTGACTTTC. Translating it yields CSARTVGSGANVLTF.

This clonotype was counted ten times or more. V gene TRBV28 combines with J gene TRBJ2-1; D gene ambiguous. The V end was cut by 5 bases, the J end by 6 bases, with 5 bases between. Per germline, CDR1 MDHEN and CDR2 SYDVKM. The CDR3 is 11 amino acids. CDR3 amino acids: CASSEFNEQFF. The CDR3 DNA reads TGTGCCAGCAGTGAATTCAATGAGCAGTTCTTC.

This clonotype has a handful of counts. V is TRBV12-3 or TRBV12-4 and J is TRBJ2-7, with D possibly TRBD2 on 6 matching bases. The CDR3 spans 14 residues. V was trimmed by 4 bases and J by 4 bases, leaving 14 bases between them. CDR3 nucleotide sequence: TGTGCCAGCAGTTCGTGGCGGACTATTTACGAGCAGTACTTC. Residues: CASSSWRTIYEQYF.

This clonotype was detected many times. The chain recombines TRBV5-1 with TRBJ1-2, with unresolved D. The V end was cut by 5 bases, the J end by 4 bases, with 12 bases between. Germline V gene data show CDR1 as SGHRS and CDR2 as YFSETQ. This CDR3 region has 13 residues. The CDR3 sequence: CASSLSGSYGYTF. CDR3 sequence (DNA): TGCGCCAGCAGTCTCAGTGGGAGCTATGGCTACACCTTC.

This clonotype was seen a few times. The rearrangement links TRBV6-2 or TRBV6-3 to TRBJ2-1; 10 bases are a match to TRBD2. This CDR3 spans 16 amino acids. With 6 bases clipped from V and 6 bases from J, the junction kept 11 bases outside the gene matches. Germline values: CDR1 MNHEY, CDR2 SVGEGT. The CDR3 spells CASRTGTSVRFNEQFF. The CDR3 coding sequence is TGTGCCAGCAGGACCGGGACTAGCGTCCGTTTCAATGAGCAGTTCTTC.